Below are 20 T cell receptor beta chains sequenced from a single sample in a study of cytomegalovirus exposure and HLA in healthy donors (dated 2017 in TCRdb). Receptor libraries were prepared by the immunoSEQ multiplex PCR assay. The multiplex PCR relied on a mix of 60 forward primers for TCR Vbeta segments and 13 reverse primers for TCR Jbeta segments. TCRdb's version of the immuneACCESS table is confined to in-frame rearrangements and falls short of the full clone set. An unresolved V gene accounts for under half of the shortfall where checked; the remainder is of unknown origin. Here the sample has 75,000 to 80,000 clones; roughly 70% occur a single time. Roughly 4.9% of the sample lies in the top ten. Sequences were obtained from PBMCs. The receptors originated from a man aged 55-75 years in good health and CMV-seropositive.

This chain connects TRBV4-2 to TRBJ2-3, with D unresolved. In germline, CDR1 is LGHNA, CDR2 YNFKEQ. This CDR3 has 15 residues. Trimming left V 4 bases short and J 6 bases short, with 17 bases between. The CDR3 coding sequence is TGTGCCAGCAGCCCCTTCGAGACTGGTCACGATACGCAGTATTTT. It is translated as CASSPFETGHDTQYF.

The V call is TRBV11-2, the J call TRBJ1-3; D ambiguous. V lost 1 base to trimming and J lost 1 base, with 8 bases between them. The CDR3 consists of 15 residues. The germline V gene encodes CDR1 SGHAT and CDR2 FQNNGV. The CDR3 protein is CASSLGGGSGNTIYF. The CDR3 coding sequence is TGTGCCAGCAGCTTAGGGGGAGGTTCTGGAAACACCATATATTTT.

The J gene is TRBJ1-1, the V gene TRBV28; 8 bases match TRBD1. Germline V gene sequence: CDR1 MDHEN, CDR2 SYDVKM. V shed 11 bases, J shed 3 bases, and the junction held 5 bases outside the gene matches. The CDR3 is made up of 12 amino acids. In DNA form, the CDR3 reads TGTGCCGTGGGACAGGAGCACACTGAAGCTTTCTTT. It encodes CAVGQEHTEAFF.

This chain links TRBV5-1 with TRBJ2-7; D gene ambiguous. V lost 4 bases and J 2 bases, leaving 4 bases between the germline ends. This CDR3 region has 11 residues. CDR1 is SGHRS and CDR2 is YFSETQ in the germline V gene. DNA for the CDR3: TGCGCCAGCAGCCGAGCCTACGAGCAGTACTTC. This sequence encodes CASSRAYEQYF.

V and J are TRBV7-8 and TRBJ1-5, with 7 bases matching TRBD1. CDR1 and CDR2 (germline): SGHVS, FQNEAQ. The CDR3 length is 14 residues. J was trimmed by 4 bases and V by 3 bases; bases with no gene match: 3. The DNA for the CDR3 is TGTGCCAGCAGCTTGACAGGGTTAAATCAGCCCCAGCATTTT. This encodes CASSLTGLNQPQHF.

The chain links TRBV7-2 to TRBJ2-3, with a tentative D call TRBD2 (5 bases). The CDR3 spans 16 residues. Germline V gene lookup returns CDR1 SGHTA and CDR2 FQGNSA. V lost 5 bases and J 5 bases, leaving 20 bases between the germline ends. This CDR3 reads CASSPHPLLRGDTQYF. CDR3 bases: TGTGCCAGCAGCCCGCACCCACTACTACGGGGAGATACGCAGTATTTT.

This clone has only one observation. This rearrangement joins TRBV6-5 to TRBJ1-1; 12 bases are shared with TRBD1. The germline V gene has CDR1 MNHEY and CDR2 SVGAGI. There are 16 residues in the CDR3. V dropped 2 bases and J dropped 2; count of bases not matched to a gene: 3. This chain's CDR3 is CASSYGDRGRNTEAFF. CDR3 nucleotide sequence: TGTGCCAGCAGTTACGGGGACAGGGGGCGTAACACTGAAGCTTTCTTT.

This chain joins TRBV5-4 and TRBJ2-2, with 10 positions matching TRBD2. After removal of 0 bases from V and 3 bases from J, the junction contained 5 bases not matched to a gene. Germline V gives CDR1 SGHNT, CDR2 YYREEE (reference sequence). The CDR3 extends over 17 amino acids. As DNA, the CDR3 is TGTGCCAGCAGCTTGGGGCCCGGACTAGCGGACACCGGGGAGCTGTTTTTT. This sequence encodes CASSLGPGLADTGELFF.

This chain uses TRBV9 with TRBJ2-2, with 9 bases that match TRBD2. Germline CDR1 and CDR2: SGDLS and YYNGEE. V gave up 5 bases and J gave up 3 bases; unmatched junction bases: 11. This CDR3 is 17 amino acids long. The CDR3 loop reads CASSDGLATFYTGELFF. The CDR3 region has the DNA TGTGCCAGCAGTGATGGACTAGCGACCTTTTACACCGGGGAGCTGTTTTTT.

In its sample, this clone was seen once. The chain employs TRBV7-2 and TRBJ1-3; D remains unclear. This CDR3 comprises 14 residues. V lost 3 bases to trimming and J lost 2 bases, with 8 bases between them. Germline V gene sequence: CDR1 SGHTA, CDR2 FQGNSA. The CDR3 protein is CASSFWPPGNTIYF. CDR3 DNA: TGTGCCAGCAGCTTTTGGCCCCCTGGAAACACCATATATTTT.

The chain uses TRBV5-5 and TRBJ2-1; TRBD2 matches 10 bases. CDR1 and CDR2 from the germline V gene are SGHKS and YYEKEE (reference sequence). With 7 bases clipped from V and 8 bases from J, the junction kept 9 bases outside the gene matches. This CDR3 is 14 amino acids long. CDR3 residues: CASHRIAGGDEQFF. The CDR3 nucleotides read TGTGCCAGCCACCGAATAGCGGGAGGCGATGAGCAGTTCTTC.

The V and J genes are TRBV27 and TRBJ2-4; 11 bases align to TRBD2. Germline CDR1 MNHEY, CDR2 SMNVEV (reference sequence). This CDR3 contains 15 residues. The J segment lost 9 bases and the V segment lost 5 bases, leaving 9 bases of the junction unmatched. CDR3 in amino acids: CASSPITSGSTIQYF. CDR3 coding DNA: TGTGCCAGCAGTCCTATCACTAGCGGGAGTACCATTCAGTACTTC.

For the CDR3, the DNA is TGTGCCAGCAGCTTAGGCTCTGGCCAGATCACAGATACGCAGTATTTT. It yields the protein CASSLGSGQITDTQYF. The chain uses TRBV13 and TRBJ2-3; D not resolved. This CDR3 is built from 16 residues. The germline V and J ends were trimmed by 0 bases and 2 bases, with 12 bases remaining between them. CDR1 and CDR2 (germline): PRHDT, FYEKMQ (reference sequence).

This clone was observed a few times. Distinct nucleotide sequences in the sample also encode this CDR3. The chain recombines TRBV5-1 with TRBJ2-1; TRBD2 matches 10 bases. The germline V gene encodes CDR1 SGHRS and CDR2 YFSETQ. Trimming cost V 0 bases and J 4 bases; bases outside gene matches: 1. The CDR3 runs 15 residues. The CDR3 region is CASSLASGGYNEQFF. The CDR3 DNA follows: TGCGCCAGCAGCTTGGCTAGCGGGGGATACAATGAGCAGTTCTTC.

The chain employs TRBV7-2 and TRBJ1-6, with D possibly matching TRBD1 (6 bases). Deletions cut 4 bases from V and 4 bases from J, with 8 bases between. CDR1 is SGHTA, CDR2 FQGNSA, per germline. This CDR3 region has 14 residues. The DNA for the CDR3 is TGTGCCAGCAGCTCGGGACATTATAATTCACCCCTCCACTTT. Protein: CASSSGHYNSPLHF.

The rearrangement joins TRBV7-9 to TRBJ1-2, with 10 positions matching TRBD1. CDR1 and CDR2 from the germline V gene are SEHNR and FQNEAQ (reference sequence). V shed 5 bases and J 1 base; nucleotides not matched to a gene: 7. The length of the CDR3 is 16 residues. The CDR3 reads CASSGTGVIDNYGYTF. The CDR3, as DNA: TGTGCCAGCAGCGGGACAGGGGTGATAGATAACTATGGCTACACCTTC.

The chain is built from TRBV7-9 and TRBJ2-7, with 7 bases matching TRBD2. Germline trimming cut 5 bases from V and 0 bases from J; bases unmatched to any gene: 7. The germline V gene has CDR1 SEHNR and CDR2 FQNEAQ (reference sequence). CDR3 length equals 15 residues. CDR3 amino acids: CASSAGRGDSYEQYF. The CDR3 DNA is TGTGCCAGCAGCGCCGGACGGGGGGACTCCTACGAGCAGTACTTC.

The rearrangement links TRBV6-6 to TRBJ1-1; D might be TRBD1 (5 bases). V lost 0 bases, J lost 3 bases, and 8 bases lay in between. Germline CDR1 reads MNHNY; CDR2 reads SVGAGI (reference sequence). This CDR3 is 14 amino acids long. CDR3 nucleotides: TGTGCCAGCAGTTACTCAGACAGCTACACTGAAGCTTTCTTT. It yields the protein CASSYSDSYTEAFF.

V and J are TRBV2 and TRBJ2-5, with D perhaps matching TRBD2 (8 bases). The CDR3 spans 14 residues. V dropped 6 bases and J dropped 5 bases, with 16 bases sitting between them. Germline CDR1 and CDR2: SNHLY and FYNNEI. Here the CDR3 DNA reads TGTGCCAGCAGCCAAGGGGGCGGGAGGGAGACCCAGTACTTC. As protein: CASSQGGGRETQYF.

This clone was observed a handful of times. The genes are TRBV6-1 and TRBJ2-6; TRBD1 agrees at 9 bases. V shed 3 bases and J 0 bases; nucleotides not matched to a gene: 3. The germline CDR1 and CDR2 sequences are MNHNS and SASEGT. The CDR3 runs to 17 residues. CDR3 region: CASSDGTGSSGANVLTF. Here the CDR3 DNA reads TGTGCCAGCAGTGATGGGACAGGGAGCTCTGGGGCCAACGTCCTGACTTTC.